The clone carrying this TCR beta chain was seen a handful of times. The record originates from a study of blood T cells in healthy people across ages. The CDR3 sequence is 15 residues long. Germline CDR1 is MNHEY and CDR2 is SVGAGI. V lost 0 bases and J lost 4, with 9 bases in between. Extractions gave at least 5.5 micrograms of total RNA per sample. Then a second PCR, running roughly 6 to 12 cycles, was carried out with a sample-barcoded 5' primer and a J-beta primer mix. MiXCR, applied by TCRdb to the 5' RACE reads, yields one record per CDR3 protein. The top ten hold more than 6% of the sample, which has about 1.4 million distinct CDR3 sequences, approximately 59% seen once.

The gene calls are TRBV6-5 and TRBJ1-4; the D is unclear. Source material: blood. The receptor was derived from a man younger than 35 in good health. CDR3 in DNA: TGTGCCAGCAGTTACTCGGGCAGCTTTAATGAAAAACTGTTTTTT. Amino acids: CASSYSGSFNEKLFF.